The T cell receptor (beta chain) under discussion was sequenced for a study of T cell changes during pregnancy in multiple sclerosis. This table comes from immunoSEQ multiplex PCR, and its TCRdb copy is limited to in-frame clones, with some not included. In the table there are about 58,000 clones, about 90% of which are singletons. The CDR3 has 14 amino acids. Germline V gene data show CDR1 as SGHNT and CDR2 as YENEEA. V trimming: 4 bases; J trimming: 7 bases; junction bases outside the gene matches: 3. The sample was CD4+ T cells from peripheral blood mononuclear cells, taken after pregnancy. The TCR was taken from a female donor in good health, enrolled as a control in a pregnancy study. The chain recombines TRBV11-3 with TRBJ2-7; 14 nucleotides match TRBD2. The CDR3 loop reads CASSSGTSGGEQYF. Here the CDR3 DNA reads TGTGCCAGCAGCTCCGGGACTAGCGGGGGAGAGCAGTACTTC.